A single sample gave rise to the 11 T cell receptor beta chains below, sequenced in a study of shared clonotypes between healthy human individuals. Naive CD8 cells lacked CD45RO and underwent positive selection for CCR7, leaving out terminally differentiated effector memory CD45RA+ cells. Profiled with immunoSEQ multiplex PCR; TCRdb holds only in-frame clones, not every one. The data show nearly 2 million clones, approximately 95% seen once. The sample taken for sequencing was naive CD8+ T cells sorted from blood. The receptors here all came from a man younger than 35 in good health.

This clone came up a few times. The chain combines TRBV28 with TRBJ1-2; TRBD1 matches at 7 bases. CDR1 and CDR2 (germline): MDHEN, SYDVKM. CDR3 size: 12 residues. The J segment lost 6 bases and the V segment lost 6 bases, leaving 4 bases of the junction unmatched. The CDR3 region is CASRKTGNGYTF. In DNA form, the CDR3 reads TGTGCCAGCAGAAAGACAGGGAATGGCTACACCTTC.

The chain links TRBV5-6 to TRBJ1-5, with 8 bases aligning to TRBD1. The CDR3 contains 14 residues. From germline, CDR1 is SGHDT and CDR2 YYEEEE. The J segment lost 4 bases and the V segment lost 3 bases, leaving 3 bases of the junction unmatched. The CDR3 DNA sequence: TGTGCCAGCAGCTACAGGGGGGAGAATCAGCCCCAGCATTTT. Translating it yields CASSYRGENQPQHF.

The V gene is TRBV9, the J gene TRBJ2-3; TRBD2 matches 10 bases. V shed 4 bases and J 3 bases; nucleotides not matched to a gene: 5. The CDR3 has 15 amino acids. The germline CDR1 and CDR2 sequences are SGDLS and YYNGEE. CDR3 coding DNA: TGTGCCAGCAGCCCTAGCGGGAGTAAAACAGATACGCAGTATTTT. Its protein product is CASSPSGSKTDTQYF.

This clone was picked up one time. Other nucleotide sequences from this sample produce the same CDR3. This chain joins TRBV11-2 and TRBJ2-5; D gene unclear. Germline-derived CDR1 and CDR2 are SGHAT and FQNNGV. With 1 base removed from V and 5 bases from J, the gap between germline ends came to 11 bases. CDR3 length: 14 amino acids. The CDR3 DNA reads TGTGCCAGCAGCTTAGTAGGTGGTAGGGAGACCCAGTACTTC. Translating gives CASSLVGGRETQYF.

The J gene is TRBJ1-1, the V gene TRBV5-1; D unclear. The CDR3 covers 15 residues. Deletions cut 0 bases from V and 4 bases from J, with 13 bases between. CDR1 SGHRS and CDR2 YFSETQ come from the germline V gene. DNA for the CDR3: TGCGCCAGCAGCTTGGCCGGGGTCGGGTCCACTGAAGCTTTCTTT. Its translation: CASSLAGVGSTEAFF.

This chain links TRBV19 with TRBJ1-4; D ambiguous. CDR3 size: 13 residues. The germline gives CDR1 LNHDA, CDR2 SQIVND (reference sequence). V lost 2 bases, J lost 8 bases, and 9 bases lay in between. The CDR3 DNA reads TGTGCCAGTAGTATACAGAGTTGGGAAAAACTGTTTTTT. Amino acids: CASSIQSWEKLFF.

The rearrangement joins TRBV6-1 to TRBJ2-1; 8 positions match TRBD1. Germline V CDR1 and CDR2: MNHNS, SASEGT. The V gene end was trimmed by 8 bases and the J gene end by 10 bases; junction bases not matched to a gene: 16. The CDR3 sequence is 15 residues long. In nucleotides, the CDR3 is TGTGCCAGCGCCCCCGGGACAGGCCTATCAGGGGAGCAGTTCTTC. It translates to CASAPGTGLSGEQFF.

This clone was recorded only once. The CDR3 coding sequence is TGTGCCAGCAGCTTGATGACAGGGGTGAACCAGCCCCAGCATTTT. Amino acid sequence: CASSLMTGVNQPQHF. V gene TRBV5-6 combines with J gene TRBJ1-5, with 8 bases matching TRBD1. The CDR3 consists of 15 residues. CDR1 and CDR2 (germline): SGHDT, YYEEEE. J lost 7 bases, V lost 1 base, and 7 bases had no gene match.

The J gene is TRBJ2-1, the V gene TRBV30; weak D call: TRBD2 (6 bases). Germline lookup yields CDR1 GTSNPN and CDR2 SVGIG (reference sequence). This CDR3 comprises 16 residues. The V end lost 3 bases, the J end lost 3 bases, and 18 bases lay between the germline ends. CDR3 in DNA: TGTGCCTGGAGGCAGTTAGCGGAGCAATACTACAATGAGCAGTTCTTC. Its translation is CAWRQLAEQYYNEQFF.

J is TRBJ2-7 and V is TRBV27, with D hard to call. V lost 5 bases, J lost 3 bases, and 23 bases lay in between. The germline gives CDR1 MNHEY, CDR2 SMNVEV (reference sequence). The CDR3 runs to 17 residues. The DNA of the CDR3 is TGTGCCAGCAGTCCCTCATCAGGTAACCCCGACAACTACGAGCAGTACTTC. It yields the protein CASSPSSGNPDNYEQYF.

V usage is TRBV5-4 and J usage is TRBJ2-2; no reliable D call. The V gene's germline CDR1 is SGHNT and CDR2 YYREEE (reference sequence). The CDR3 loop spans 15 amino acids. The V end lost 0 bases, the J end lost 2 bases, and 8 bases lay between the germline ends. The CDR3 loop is CASSLVPSNTGELFF. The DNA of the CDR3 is TGTGCCAGCAGCTTGGTCCCCTCTAACACCGGGGAGCTGTTTTTT.